This T cell receptor beta chain appears in the sequencing data of a study of blood T cell repertoires in COVID-19. Across the study: T cells, B-cell-depleted T cells, or PBMCs provided the cDNA or gDNA that served as material.

Per the original data handling: Reference gene primer amplification gave nucleated cell count estimates. The repertoire was sequenced with immunoSEQ multiplex PCR; TCRdb's copy has only in-frame clones and lacks some. The DNA gave D and trimming, while V, J and clone size come from that table. The sample lists about 160,000 clones, 80% to 85% occurring once. This CDR3 is 17 amino acids long. The germline V gene has CDR1 SGHTA and CDR2 FQGNSA. The V segment lost 2 bases and the J segment 4 bases; nucleotides outside the gene matches: 10. The chain joins TRBV7-2 to TRBJ2-5; 10 bases are shared with TRBD1. The clonotype originates from a woman over 75 with active or convalescent COVID-19. The sequencing sample was made of peripheral blood. The CDR3 sequence is CASSLKIRDRGRETQYF. In DNA form, the CDR3 reads TGTGCCAGCAGCTTAAAGATTCGGGACAGGGGTCGAGAGACCCAGTACTTC.